A selection of T cell receptor beta chains follows, all from one sample in a study of HIV-infected children after antiretroviral therapy interruption. TCRdb recomputed calls from the 3' RACE reads with MiXCR, one row per CDR3 protein. The sample lists 45,000 to 50,000 distinct CDR3 sequences, approximately 4.3% occurring once. The source material was CD45RA+ CD4+ T cells from PBMCs, pooled from several time points, sampled from a donor given antiretroviral therapy, either interrupted or continuous. These TCRs come from a pool of human donors with HIV. Each CDR3 is given with its conserved first and last residue. D genes are given only for firm matches.

d_call	j_call	v_call	cdr3_aa
TRBD2	TRBJ2-7	TRBV6-1	CASRKGAGAYEQYF
.	TRBJ1-2	TRBV15	CATRQSSLFYGYTF
.	TRBJ1-2	TRBV4-1	CASSQDGFGGGEGLYGYTF
.	TRBJ1-4	TRBV19	CASSKGRDNEKLFF
.	TRBJ2-6	TRBV27	CASSQSSGANVLTF
TRBD2	TRBJ2-7	TRBV6-1	CASSIAGLFYEQYF
.	TRBJ1-2	TRBV28	CASTTGAHGYTF
.	TRBJ1-5	TRBV10-3	CAISDGGGNQPQHF
.	TRBJ2-1	TRBV11-2	CASSLGGGDEQFF
.	TRBJ1-2	TRBV7-2	CASSFSYRTATSNYGYTF
.	TRBJ1-6	TRBV19	CASSIDRQGGNSPLHF
TRBD1	TRBJ2-7	TRBV4-2	CATGGTGYEQYF
.	TRBJ1-6	TRBV2	CASSEIGSRNSPLHF
.	TRBJ1-2	TRBV13	CASRTYGGLVGYTF
.	TRBJ1-1	TRBV30	CAWEAGTGNTEAFF
TRBD1	TRBJ1-5	TRBV7-8	CASSLWRQGNQPQHF
.	TRBJ1-5	TRBV2	CASREQLTAMNRAQHF
.	TRBJ2-1	TRBV6-1	CASRTNPFGTSFNEQFF
.	TRBJ2-1	TRBV12-3/TRBV12-4	CASSLVGKNEQFF
TRBD2	TRBJ2-1	TRBV6-2/TRBV6-3	CASSSRGGAINEQFF
.	TRBJ2-7	TRBV4-2	CASSQDTWGQQTYEQYF